This T cell receptor (beta chain) was observed in a study of cytomegalovirus exposure and HLA in healthy donors. Whole-study results and caveats: From TCR beta sequences, most subjects' HLA-A and HLA-B alleles were reportedly predicted accurately.

PCR was performed using 60 Vbeta and 13 Jbeta primers. Using immunoSEQ multiplex PCR, the repertoire was profiled, and TCRdb retains in-frame clones only, with some absent. The table includes some 170,000 clones, over 70% detected once. A note on this clone: What it binds is unknown.

Germline V gene lookup returns CDR1 MGHRA and CDR2 YSYEKL. The CDR3 has 19 amino acids. Trimming shortened V by 0 bases and J by 5 bases, and 23 bases separated the two germline ends. What was sequenced was PBMCs. This sequence joins TRBV4-1 and TRBJ1-3; unclear D gene. This clonotype was obtained from a woman in her forties or fifties in good health and CMV-seropositive. In DNA form, the CDR3 reads TGCGCCAGCAGCCAAGATGATAGGGAGGGAGGAAGGGCGAGAAACACCATATATTTT. Translation gives CASSQDDREGGRARNTIYF.